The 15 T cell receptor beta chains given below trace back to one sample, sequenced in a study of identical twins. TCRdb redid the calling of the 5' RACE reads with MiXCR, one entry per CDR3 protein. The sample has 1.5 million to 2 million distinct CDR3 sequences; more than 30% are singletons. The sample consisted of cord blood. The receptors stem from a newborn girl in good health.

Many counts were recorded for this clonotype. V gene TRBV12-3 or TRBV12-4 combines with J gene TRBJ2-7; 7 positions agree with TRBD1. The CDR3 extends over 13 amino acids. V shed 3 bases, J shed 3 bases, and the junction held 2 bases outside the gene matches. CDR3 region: CASSFRGRYEQYF. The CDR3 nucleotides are TGTGCCAGCAGTTTTAGGGGGCGCTACGAGCAGTACTTC.

The chain's CDR3 is CAISEGLAGGLAKNIQYF. The CDR3 region has the DNA TGTGCCATCAGTGAGGGACTAGCGGGGGGGCTGGCCAAAAACATTCAGTACTTC. The chain joins TRBV10-3 to TRBJ2-4, with 15 bases aligning to TRBD2. Unmatched junction bases numbered 3, after V lost 2 bases and J lost 1 base. CDR3 length: 18 residues. Germline V gene lookup returns CDR1 ENHRY and CDR2 SYGVKD.

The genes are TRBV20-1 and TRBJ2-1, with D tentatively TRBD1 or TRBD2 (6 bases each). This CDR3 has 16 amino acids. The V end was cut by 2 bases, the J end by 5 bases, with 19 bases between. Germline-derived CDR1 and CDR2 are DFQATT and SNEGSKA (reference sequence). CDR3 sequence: CSARRYQGRLNNEQFF. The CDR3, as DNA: TGCAGTGCTAGAAGATACCAGGGGAGGTTGAACAATGAGCAGTTCTTC.

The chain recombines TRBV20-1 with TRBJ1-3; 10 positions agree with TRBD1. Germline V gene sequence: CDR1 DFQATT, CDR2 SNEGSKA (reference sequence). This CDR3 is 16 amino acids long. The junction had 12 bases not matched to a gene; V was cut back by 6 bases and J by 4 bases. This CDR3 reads CSAPTGTGARGNTIYF. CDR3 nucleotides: TGCAGTGCGCCAACCGGGACAGGGGCGCGGGGAAACACCATATATTTT.

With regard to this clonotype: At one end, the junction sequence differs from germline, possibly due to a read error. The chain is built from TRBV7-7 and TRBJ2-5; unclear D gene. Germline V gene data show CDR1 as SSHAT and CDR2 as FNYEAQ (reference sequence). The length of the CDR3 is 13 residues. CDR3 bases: TGTGCTAGCAGCCCGATAGGGAAAGAGACCCAGTACTTC. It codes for CASSPIGKETQYF.

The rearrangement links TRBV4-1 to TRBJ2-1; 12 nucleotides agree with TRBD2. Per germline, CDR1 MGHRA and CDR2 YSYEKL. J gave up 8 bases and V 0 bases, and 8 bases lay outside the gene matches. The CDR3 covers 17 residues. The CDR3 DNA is TGCGCCAGCAGCCAAGACGAGACTAGCGGGAGTATCGATGAGCAGTTCTTC. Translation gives CASSQDETSGSIDEQFF.

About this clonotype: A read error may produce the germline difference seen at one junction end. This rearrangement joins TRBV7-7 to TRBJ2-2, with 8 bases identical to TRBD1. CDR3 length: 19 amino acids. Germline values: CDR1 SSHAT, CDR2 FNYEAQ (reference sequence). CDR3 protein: CASSLHPWAGGAFGGELFF. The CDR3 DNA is TGTGCTAGCAGCTTACATCCATGGGCAGGGGGCGCGTTCGGCGGGGAGCTGTTTTTT.

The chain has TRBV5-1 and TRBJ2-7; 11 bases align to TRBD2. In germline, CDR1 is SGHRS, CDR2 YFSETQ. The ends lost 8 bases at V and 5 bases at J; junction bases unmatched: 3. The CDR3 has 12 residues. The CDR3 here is CASGTSGDEQYF. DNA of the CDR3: TGCGCCAGTGGGACTAGCGGTGACGAGCAGTACTTC. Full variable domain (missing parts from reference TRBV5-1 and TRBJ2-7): KAGVTQTPRYLIKTRGQQVTLSCSPISGHRSVSWYQQTPGQGLQFLFEYFSETQRNKGNFPGRFSGRQFSNSRSEMNVSTLELGDSALYLCASGTSGDEQYFGPGTRLTVT.

The chain's CDR3 is CASSGDGVPLYNEQFF. The CDR3 DNA sequence: TGCGCCAGCAGTGGAGACGGGGTTCCTCTCTACAATGAGCAGTTCTTC. The rearrangement joins TRBV10-2 to TRBJ2-1; a possible D gene is TRBD2 (5 bases). The CDR3 has 16 residues. V was pared by 4 bases and J by 3 bases, with 16 bases between. In germline, CDR1 is WSHSY, CDR2 SAAADI.

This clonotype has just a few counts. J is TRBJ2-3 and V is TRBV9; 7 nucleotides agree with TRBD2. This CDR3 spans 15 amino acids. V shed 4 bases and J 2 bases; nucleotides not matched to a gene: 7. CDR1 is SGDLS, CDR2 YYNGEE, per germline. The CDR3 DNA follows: TGTGCCAGCAGCCCGACTAGCTCTACCACAGATACGCAGTATTTT. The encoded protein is CASSPTSSTTDTQYF.

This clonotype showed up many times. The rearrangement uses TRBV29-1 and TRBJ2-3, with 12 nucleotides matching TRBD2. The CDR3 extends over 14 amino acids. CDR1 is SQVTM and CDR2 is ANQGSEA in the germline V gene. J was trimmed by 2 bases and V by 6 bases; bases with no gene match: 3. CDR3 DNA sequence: TGCAGCGTCAGGACTAGCGGGACCACAGATACGCAGTATTTT. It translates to CSVRTSGTTDTQYF.

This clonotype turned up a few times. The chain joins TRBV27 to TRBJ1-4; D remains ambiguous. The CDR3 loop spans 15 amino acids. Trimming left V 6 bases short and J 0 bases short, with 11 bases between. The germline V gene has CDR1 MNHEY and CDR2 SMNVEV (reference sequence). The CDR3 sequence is CASRNGPATNEKLFF. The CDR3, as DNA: TGTGCCAGCAGAAACGGCCCTGCAACTAATGAAAAACTGTTTTTT.

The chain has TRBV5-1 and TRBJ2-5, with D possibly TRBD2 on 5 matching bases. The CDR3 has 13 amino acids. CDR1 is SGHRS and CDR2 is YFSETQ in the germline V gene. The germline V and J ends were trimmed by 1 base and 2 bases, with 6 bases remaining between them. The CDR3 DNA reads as TGCGCCAGCAGCTTGAAGCGGCAAGAGACCCAGTACTTC. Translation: CASSLKRQETQYF.

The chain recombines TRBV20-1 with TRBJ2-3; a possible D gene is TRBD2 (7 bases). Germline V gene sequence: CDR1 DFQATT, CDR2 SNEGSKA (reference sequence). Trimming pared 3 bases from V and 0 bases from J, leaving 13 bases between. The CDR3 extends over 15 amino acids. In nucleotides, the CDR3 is TGCAGTGCTAGTGGGGGGGCCCACAGCACAGATACGCAGTATTTT. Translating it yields CSASGGAHSTDTQYF.

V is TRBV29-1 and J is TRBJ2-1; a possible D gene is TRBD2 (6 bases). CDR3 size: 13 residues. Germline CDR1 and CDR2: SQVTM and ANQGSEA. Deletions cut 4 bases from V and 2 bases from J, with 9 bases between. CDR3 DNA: TGCAGCGTTGCCCTAGCGACCTACAATGAGCAGTTCTTC. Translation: CSVALATYNEQFF.